These 4 T cell receptor beta chains came from one sample sequenced in a study of OX40 agonist ivuxolimab in advanced cancers. Some clones are missing from TCRdb's copy, which holds only in-frame ones; the method was immunoSEQ multiplex PCR. In the table there are about 54,000 clones, 80% to 90% of which are singletons. The specimen comprised CD4+ or CD8+ T cells sorted from blood, sampled in a trial of the OX40 agonist ivuxolimab. The receptor set was obtained from an adult with an advanced solid tumor such as melanoma, head and neck, liver or kidney cancer.

The genes are TRBV5-1 and TRBJ2-2; D not resolved. The CDR3 is 14 residues long. The ends were cut back, 1 base at V and 1 base at J, with 5 bases in the middle. The germline V gene has CDR1 SGHRS and CDR2 YFSETQ. The CDR3 DNA follows: TGCGCCAGCAGCTTGACTGTGAACACCGGGGAGCTGTTTTTT. Its translation is CASSLTVNTGELFF. The whole variable domain, filled in from reference TRBV5-1 and TRBJ2-2, reads KAGVTQTPRYLIKTRGQQVTLSCSPISGHRSVSWYQQTPGQGLQFLFEYFSETQRNKGNFPGRFSGRQFSNSRSEMNVSTLELGDSALYLCASSLTVNTGELFFGEGSRLTVL.

V usage is TRBV5-4 and J usage is TRBJ2-7; TRBD1 matches at 8 bases. V gave up 4 bases and J gave up 1 base; unmatched junction bases: 7. Germline values: CDR1 SGHNT, CDR2 YYREEE (reference sequence). The CDR3 is 15 amino acids. The CDR3 DNA is TGTGCCAGCAGCCCCGGACAGGGTTATTCCTACGAGCAGTACTTC. Translating gives CASSPGQGYSYEQYF.

The chain combines TRBV5-4 with TRBJ2-5, with D perhaps matching TRBD2 (5 bases). Deletions cut 4 bases from V and 5 bases from J, with 12 bases between. This CDR3 contains 13 residues. Looked up from germline, CDR1 is SGHNT and CDR2 is YYREEE (reference sequence). Written as DNA, the CDR3 is TGTGCCAGCAGCAAGGGCCGAGGGGAGACCCAGTACTTC. Translation: CASSKGRGETQYF.

The CDR3 nucleotides read TGTGCCAGCAATGGGATTAGGGGGACCGGGGAGCTGTTTTTT. This codes for CASNGIRGTGELFF. This rearrangement joins TRBV25-1 to TRBJ2-2; D is possibly TRBD1 (6 bases). The CDR3 runs 14 residues. The V gene's germline CDR1 is MGHDK and CDR2 SYGVNS. V was shortened by 7 bases and J by 5 bases, with 14 bases between the two germline ends.